Here is one T cell receptor (beta chain) with its context. The antigen remains unidentified. The sample comes from a study of radiotherapy plus CTLA-4 blockade in lung cancer. The study, taken as a whole, reports: Per reports, early blood T cell clone dynamics, plus interferon-beta, forecast response most strongly. An expansion of tumor-derived TCR clones occurred in blood after radiotherapy plus ipilimumab.

Libraries were prepared by immunoSEQ multiplex PCR; TCRdb keeps only in-frame clonotypes and omits some of them. The sample yields 95,000 to 150,000 clones, just under 90% seen once. V dropped 4 bases and J dropped 5 bases, with 14 bases sitting between them. Germline V gene sequence: CDR1 SGHTA, CDR2 FQGNSA. The CDR3 has 15 amino acids. Sequences were derived from peripheral blood, sampled from a patient treated with radiotherapy plus ipilimumab. The genes are TRBV7-2 and TRBJ2-2; D is unclear. The TCR originated in a human donor with non-small cell lung cancer that progressed on radiotherapy plus ipilimumab. This chain's CDR3 is CASSSLVLGTGELFF. CDR3 nucleotides: TGTGCCAGCAGCTCCCTAGTTTTGGGAACCGGGGAGCTGTTTTTT.